The 5 T cell receptor beta chains below all came from one sample that was sequenced in a study of beta chain features in type 1 diabetes. Study findings and constraints: Moderate but significant shortening of TCRB CDR3s was recorded in all four CD4+ subsets from Type 1 diabetes patients.

The study reverse transcribed the entire isolated RNA, so it sequenced expressed TCRB transcripts. Method: immunoSEQ multiplex PCR; TCRdb's copy keeps in-frame clones and lacks some. Of about 700,000 clones in the sample, around 15% were seen once. These TCRs' antigens remain unknown. The sequenced sample consisted of naive CD4+ T cells from blood. These receptors were obtained from a man between 18 and 29 years old with type 1 diabetes.

V usage is TRBV6-5 and J usage is TRBJ2-7; the D gene is possibly TRBD1 (6 bases). Germline V lookup: CDR1 MNHEY, CDR2 SVGAGI. The CDR3 sequence is 13 residues long. V lost 7 bases and J lost 1, with 11 bases in between. CDR3 loop: CASTEGGSYEQYF. The CDR3 coding sequence is TGTGCCAGCACCGAAGGGGGTTCCTACGAGCAGTACTTC.

This clone has just a few counts. The rearrangement joins TRBV9 to TRBJ1-5; 7 bases align to TRBD1. The CDR3 length is 14 residues. V gave up 3 bases and J gave up 7 bases; unmatched junction bases: 7. Germline V gene data show CDR1 as SGDLS and CDR2 as YYNGEE. CDR3 sequence: CASSGGTVGQPQHF. In nucleotides, the CDR3 is TGTGCCAGCAGCGGCGGGACAGTTGGCCAGCCCCAGCATTTT. Together with reference TRBV9 and TRBJ1-5, the CDR3 gives the full variable domain: DSGVTQTPKHLITATGQRVTLRCSPRSGDLSVYWYQQSLDQGLQFLIQYYNGEERAKGNILERFSAQQFPDLHSELNLSSLELGDSALYFCASSGGTVGQPQHFGDGTRLSIL.

This clone was found a few times. This chain connects TRBV4-1 to TRBJ2-3; no clear D gene. Germline V lookup: CDR1 MGHRA, CDR2 YSYEKL. V lost 1 base, J lost 0 bases, and 8 bases lay in between. The length of the CDR3 is 15 residues. The CDR3 DNA is TGCGCCAGCAGCCAAGGCCGGGCCAGCACAGATACGCAGTATTTT. Its translation: CASSQGRASTDTQYF.

The CDR3 DNA reads as TGTGCCAGCAGTCCGGCGCCCTCTTCCGAGCAGTTCTTC. Encoded protein: CASSPAPSSEQFF. This chain connects TRBV2 to TRBJ2-1; D is ambiguous. V was pared by 5 bases and J by 10 bases, with 15 bases between. CDR3 length equals 13 residues. The germline gives CDR1 SNHLY, CDR2 FYNNEI.

In this sample, this clone turned up a few times. The V and J genes are TRBV10-3 and TRBJ1-5, with D perhaps matching TRBD1 (5 bases). Germline-derived CDR1 and CDR2 are ENHRY and SYGVKD. The CDR3 totals 13 residues. Trimming shortened V by 6 bases and J by 5 bases, and 11 bases separated the two germline ends. CDR3 coding DNA: TGTGCCATCAGGCAGGGAGTCGATCAGCCCCAGCATTTT. Translated, it gives CAIRQGVDQPQHF.